The TCR beta chain described here comes from a study of tumor and adjacent non-tumor tissue in lung cancer listed by TCRdb under 2018. Some background on the complete study: By cancer type, the cohort comprised some 13 adenocarcinoma patients, 2 squamous cell carcinoma patients and 1 small cell lung cancer patient. The 15 enrolled patients, of whom some 10 were men and 5 were women, were aged about 31 to 85 years and were diagnosed with TNM stage I to III disease. Sequencing generated a total of 120 million or so productive TCRbeta reads, averaging roughly 4.3 million reads per sample. Bulk TCRbeta repertoires were compared between lung tumor tissue and matched distant non-tumor lung tissue obtained from 15 lung cancer patients. For each patient, one tumor sample and one normal lung sample were taken, giving under 35 paired specimens that underwent TCRbeta CDR3 sequencing.

Here is what the overall study found, with its caveats: Significantly higher TCR diversity (inverse Simpson) was observed in tumor tissue than in normal lung tissue (around 450 vs 150, P = 0.0075, Mann-Whitney U test). The top 100 clones accounted for a significantly larger cumulative portion of the repertoire in normal lung than in tumor tissue. Only roughly 16 patients were in the cohort, and the authors stated that larger samples and more detailed clinical data are needed. Because peripheral blood was not sequenced, the blood TCRbeta repertoires of the lung cancer patients in the study went unexamined. The methods do not name the sequencing platform or mention unique molecular identifiers. TCR diversity was significantly higher in younger patients, and greater tumor TCR diversity was associated with shorter overall survival and shorter disease-free survival.

The library came from multiplex PCR. The sequencer was an Illumina HiSeq 2500. TCRbeta libraries were constructed through three rounds of nested PCR with primers (Table S4) according to protocols adapted from ARM-PCR. Before sequencing, PCR products of 200-500 bp were cut from the gel and purified using the QIAquick gel extraction kit. The authors processed their data as follows. Trimmomatic was used to clean the reads, FLASH was used to merge the reads into complete CDR3 sequences, and MiTCR was used to assign the reads to V(D)J germline segments. VDJtools was used to compute clonal diversity as the inverse Simpson's index. Productive reads were defined as in-frame sequences without a premature stop codon. TCRdb trimmed the raw reads at Q25, called clones with MiXCR and kept productive beta chains. CDR3 protein duplicates are merged, each entry listing the most common genes and DNA. These V and J calls are TCRdb output, not the study's own analysis. Present in this sample are around 50,000 distinct CDR3 sequences, roughly two thirds of which were seen just once. The ten largest clones capture 30% of the sample.

Bulk unsorted tissue served as the source for RNA extraction, and RNA quality was assessed using a NanoDrop ND-1000 and an Agilent 2100. Distant non-tumor tissue taken more than 3 cm from the tumor edge was used as the normal lung sample. The donors were newly diagnosed lung cancer patients admitted for thoracic surgery in China from August to November 2014 who had not received prior chemotherapy. Patients who had received previous radiotherapy or chemotherapy, or who had another concurrent cancer, were excluded from the study. Surgical tissue pieces of 1-2 cm3 were preserved in RNAlater solution and were kept at -80 degrees C until use. Notes on this clonotype: This receptor's antigen is unknown. One end of the junction is discordant with germline, which a read error may explain.

Measured from the cysteine to the phenylalanine, the CDR3 is 16 residues long. Only CDR3 DNA is held: 48 bases, read in frame from base 1. From a lookup of the germline V gene, CDR1 and CDR2 are SQVTM and ANQGSEA. The rearrangement joined TRBV29-1 to TRBJ2-7; matching of 6 bases hints at TRBD2 as the D gene. The receptor was isolated from a woman in her seventies with non-small cell lung cancer. Sequencing was performed on distant non-tumor lung tissue. The nucleotide sequence is TGCAGCGCTGACCTCTCCGGGACTGTGGGCTCCTACGAGCTGTACTTC. This translates into CSADLSGTVGSYELYF.